The clone carrying this TCR beta chain turned up a few times. The target antigen is unknown. Quantitative 5'-RACE with molecular barcodes was used to make the TCR beta libraries. One entry per CDR3 protein, called by TCRdb with MiXCR from the 5' RACE reads. The sample yields just over 350,000 distinct CDR3 sequences, approximately 22% seen once. This sample was taken from a study of CD8 T cells in ankylosing spondylitis. Regarding the study as a whole: Matched ankylosing spondylitis synovial fluid reportedly contained a significantly enriched population of disease-linked clones.

The germline V gene encodes CDR1 MNHEY and CDR2 SVGEGT. After removal of 4 bases from V and 2 bases from J, the junction contained 6 bases not matched to a gene. The CDR3 runs 16 residues. The chain carries TRBV6-2 or TRBV6-3 and TRBJ2-3, with TRBD1 identical over 10 bases. The sequence came from a male donor with ankylosing spondylitis or in good health (not recorded which). The sample comprised blood, either unsorted or a sorted T cell fraction (not recorded which). CDR3 bases: TGTGCCAGCAGTTCCCGGGACAGGGGTATCACAGATACGCAGTATTTT. It is translated as CASSSRDRGITDTQYF.